Sequencing of this T cell receptor (beta chain) was carried out in a study of T-cell memory formation after mild COVID-19. The CDR3 covers 13 residues. The V end was cut by 7 bases, the J end by 7 bases, with 17 bases between. TCRdb fed the 5' RACE reads into MiXCR, producing one record per CDR3 protein. The sample has 470,000 or so distinct CDR3 sequences, about a sixth seen once; the top ten hold 20% to 25%. The sequenced sample was PBMCs or a T cell subset sorted from them (not recorded which). The receptor was derived from a man between 18 and 35 years old who had mild COVID-19 (a few samples of this study predate the infection). Cell type and time point are not known. The chain couples TRBV12-3 or TRBV12-4 to TRBJ2-7; D possibly uses TRBD1 or TRBD2 (5 bases each). CDR3 nucleotides: TGTGCCAGCAAACCGGGACGGCGGCGTGAGCAGTACTTC. Protein: CASKPGRRREQYF.